Below, 11 T cell receptor beta chains from the same sample are listed, as sequenced in a study of blood T cell repertoires in COVID-19. The table came from immunoSEQ multiplex PCR; TCRdb's copy has only in-frame clones and leaves some out. The sample records roughly 100,000 clones, roughly 90% being singletons. The specimen sequenced was peripheral blood. These receptor sequences come from a woman aged 60-75 years with acute or convalescent COVID-19.

The V gene is TRBV28, the J gene TRBJ2-2; maybe TRBD1 (6 bases). The CDR3 length is 13 residues. Per the germline V gene, CDR1 is MDHEN and CDR2 is SYDVKM. V lost 5 bases, J lost 7 bases, and 11 bases lay in between. The DNA for the CDR3 is TGTGCCAGCAGTGCTGGGGGCTTCGGGGAGCTGTTTTTT. Protein: CASSAGGFGELFF.

This clone was seen just once. The chain links TRBV7-6 to TRBJ2-1; 8 bases fit TRBD2. The CDR3 is 16 residues long. J gave up 3 bases and V 5 bases, and 9 bases lay outside the gene matches. Germline CDR1 and CDR2: SGHVS and FNYEAQ. This CDR3 is CASSHNGRGLYNEQFF. The CDR3 DNA reads as TGTGCCAGCAGCCATAACGGGAGGGGTCTCTACAATGAGCAGTTCTTC.

The chain recombines TRBV6-6 with TRBJ1-1, with no clear D. The CDR3 extends over 15 amino acids. In germline, CDR1 is MNHNY, CDR2 SVGAGI (reference sequence). Trimming removed 5 bases from V and 1 base from J, with 14 bases in between. The CDR3 region has the DNA TGTGCCAGCAGTCCTACATTGGGAGGGAACACTGAAGCTTTCTTT. Protein: CASSPTLGGNTEAFF.

The chain combines TRBV11-2 with TRBJ2-1; a weak D match, TRBD2 (5 bases). Trimming shortened V by 5 bases and J by 2 bases, and 10 bases separated the two germline ends. This CDR3 has 14 residues. CDR1 is SGHAT and CDR2 is FQNNGV in the germline V gene. The CDR3 here is CASSLPGAYNEQFF. In nucleotides, the CDR3 is TGTGCCAGCAGCCTCCCCGGGGCCTACAATGAGCAGTTCTTC.

The chain carries TRBV27 and TRBJ2-7; 10 nucleotides align to TRBD2. CDR1 is MNHEY and CDR2 is SMNVEV in the germline V gene (reference sequence). With V trimmed by 5 bases and J by 6 bases, 10 bases remained unmatched. This CDR3 has 15 residues. The CDR3: CASSPTVAGGSEQYF. In DNA, the CDR3 is TGTGCCAGCAGTCCCACCGTAGCGGGAGGTAGCGAGCAGTACTTC.

The gene calls are TRBV27 and TRBJ2-1, with 11 bases aligning to TRBD2. This CDR3 region has 16 residues. After removal of 2 bases from V and 7 bases from J, the junction contained 7 bases not matched to a gene. In germline, CDR1 is MNHEY, CDR2 SMNVEV (reference sequence). The CDR3 DNA follows: TGTGCCAGCAGTTTAAGGGGACTAGCGGCCGCAAATGAGCAGTTCTTC. Amino acids: CASSLRGLAAANEQFF.

This chain connects TRBV6-5 to TRBJ2-7; D possibly corresponds to TRBD1 (6 bases). The V gene's germline CDR1 is MNHEY and CDR2 SVGAGI. CDR3 size: 13 residues. The V and J ends lost 6 bases and 5 bases respectively, with 14 bases between them. The CDR3 region is CASRASRGNEQYV. CDR3 bases: TGTGCCAGCAGGGCCTCCAGGGGCAACGAGCAGTACGTC.

The gene calls are TRBV29-1 and TRBJ1-2, with 10 bases matching TRBD1. The CDR3 extends over 12 amino acids. V lost 7 bases and J lost 4; bases outside the gene matches: 3. Germline CDR1 reads SQVTM; CDR2 reads ANQGSEA. The CDR3 sequence is CSGGTGVYGYTF. The CDR3 DNA sequence: TGCAGCGGAGGGACAGGGGTCTATGGCTACACCTTC.

V usage is TRBV5-1 and J usage is TRBJ2-2; D is unresolved. CDR3 length equals 16 residues. The ends were cut back, 0 bases at V and 0 bases at J, with 9 bases in the middle. Germline values: CDR1 SGHRS, CDR2 YFSETQ. The CDR3 spells CASSLVANPNTGELFF. CDR3 DNA: TGCGCCAGCAGCTTGGTGGCAAACCCGAACACCGGGGAGCTGTTTTTT.

CDR3 loop: CASSETREGGYTF. For the CDR3, the DNA is TGTGCCAGCAGTGAGACGAGGGAGGGAGGCTACACCTTC. The chain combines TRBV2 with TRBJ1-2; D is ambiguous. CDR1 and CDR2 from the germline V gene are SNHLY and FYNNEI. The CDR3 spans 13 residues. The V gene lost 3 bases and the J gene lost 8 bases, with 13 bases spanning the gap. The whole variable domain, remainder taken from reference TRBV2 and TRBJ1-2, is EPEVTQTPSHQVTQMGQEVILRCVPISNHLYFYWYRQILGQKVEFLVSFYNNEISEKSEIFDDQFSVERPDGSNFTLKIRSTKLEDSAMYFCASSETREGGYTFGSGTRLTVV.

This chain links TRBV7-2 with TRBJ2-2, with a possible D match to TRBD2 (6 bases). This CDR3 region has 14 residues. Trimming took 6 bases from V and 4 from J, leaving 12 bases between them. Germline V CDR1 and CDR2: SGHTA, FQGNSA. This CDR3 reads CASRYSGATGELFF. The CDR3 region has the DNA TGTGCCAGCAGGTATAGCGGCGCCACCGGGGAGCTGTTTTTT.